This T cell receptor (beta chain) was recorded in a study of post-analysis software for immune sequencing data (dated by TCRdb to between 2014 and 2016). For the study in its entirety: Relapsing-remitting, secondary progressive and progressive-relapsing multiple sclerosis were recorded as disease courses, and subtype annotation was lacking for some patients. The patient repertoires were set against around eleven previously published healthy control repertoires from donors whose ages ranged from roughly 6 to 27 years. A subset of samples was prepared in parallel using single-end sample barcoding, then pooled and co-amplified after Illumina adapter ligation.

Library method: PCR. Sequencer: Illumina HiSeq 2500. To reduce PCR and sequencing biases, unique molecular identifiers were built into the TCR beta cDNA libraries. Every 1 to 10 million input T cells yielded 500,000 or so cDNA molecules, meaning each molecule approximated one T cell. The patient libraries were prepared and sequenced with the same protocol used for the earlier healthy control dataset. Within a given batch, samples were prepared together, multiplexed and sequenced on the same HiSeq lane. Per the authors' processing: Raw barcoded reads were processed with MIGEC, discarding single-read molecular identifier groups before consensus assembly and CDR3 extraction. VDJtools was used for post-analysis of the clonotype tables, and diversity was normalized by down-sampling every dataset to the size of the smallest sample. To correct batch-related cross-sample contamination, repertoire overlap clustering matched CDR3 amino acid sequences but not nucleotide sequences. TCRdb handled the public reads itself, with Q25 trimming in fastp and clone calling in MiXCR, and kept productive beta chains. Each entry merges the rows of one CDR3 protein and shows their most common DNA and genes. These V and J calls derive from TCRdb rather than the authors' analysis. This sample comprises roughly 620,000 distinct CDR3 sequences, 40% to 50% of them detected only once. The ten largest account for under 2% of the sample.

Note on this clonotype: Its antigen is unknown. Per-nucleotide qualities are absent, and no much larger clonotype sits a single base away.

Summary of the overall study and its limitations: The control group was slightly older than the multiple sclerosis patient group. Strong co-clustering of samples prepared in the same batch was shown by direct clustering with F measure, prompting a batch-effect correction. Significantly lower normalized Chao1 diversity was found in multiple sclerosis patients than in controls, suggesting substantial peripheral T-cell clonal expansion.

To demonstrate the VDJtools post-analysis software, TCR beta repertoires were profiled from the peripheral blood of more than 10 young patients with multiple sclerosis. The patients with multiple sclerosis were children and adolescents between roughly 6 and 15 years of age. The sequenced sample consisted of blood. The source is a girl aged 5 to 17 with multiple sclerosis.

The nucleotide sequence reads as follows: TGCAGTGCTAGAGAGGGGACAGAACTTTATGGCTACACCTTC. It specifies CSAREGTELYGYTF. The V and J segments used are TRBV20-1 and TRBJ1-2; 7 central nucleotides agree with TRBD1. From a lookup of the germline V gene (reference sequence), CDR1 and CDR2 are DFQATT and SNEGSKA. V is pruned by 0 bases and J by 5 bases, leaving 6 bases of the junction without a gene match. The CDR3 holds 14 amino acids from the cysteine to the phenylalanine. Of all the DNA, just the CDR3 is kept, 42 bases in frame from base 1.